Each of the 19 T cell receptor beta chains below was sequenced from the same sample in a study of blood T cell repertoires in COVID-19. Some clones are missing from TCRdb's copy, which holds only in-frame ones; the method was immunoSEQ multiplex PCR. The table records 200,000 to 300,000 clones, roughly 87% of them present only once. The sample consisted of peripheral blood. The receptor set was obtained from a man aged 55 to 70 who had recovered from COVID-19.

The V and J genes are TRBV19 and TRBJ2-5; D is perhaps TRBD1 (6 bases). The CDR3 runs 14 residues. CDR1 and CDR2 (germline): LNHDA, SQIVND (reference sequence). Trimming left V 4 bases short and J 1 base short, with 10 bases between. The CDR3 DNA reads TGTGCCAGTAGTACAAGACAGGCCCAAGAGACCCAGTACTTC. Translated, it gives CASSTRQAQETQYF.

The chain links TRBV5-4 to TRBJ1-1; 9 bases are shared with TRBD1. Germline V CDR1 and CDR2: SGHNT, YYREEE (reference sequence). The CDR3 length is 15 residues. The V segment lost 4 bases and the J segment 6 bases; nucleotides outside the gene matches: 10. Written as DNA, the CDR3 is TGTGCCAGCAGCCCGGCGGGACAGGGTTGGCCTGAAGCTTTCTTT. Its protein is CASSPAGQGWPEAFF.

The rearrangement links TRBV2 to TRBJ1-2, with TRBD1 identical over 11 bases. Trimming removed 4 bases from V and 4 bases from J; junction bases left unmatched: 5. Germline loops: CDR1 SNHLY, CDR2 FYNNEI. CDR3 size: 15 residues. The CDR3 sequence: CASSVPGQGGYGYTF. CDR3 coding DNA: TGTGCCAGCAGTGTTCCGGGACAGGGGGGCTATGGCTACACCTTC.

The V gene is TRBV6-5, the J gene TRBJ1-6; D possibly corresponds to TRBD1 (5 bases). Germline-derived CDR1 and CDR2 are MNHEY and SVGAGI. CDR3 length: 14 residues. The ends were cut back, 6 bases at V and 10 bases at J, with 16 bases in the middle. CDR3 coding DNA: TGTGCCAGCAGCTCCTCAGGGTGGGGATCACCCCTCCACTTT. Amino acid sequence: CASSSSGWGSPLHF.

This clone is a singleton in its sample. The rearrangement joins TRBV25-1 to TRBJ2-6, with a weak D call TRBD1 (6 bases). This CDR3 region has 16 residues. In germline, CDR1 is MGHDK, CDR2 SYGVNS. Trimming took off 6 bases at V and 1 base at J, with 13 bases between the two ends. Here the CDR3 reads CASSRDTPSGANVLTF. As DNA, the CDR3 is TGTGCCAGCAGCAGGGACACCCCTTCTGGGGCCAACGTCCTGACTTTC.

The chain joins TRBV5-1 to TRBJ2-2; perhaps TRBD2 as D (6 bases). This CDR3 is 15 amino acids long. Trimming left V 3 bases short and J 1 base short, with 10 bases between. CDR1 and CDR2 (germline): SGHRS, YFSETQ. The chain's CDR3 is CASSSGSGNTGELFF. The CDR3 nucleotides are TGCGCCAGCAGCTCAGGTAGCGGGAACACCGGGGAGCTGTTTTTT.

In DNA form, the CDR3 reads TGTGCCAGCAGCCTCCACGGGGAGGGCGTTGGCTATGGCTACACCTTC. Translated, it gives CASSLHGEGVGYGYTF. The chain has TRBV3-1 (or the pseudogene TRBV3-2) and TRBJ1-2; no firm D call. V shed 4 bases and J shed 4 bases, with 19 bases lying between them. The CDR3 totals 16 residues. CDR1 is LGHDT and CDR2 is YNNKEL in the germline V gene (reference sequence).

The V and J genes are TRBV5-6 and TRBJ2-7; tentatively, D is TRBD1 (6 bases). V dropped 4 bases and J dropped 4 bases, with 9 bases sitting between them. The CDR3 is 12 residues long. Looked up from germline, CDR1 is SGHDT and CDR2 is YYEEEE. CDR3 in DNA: TGTGCCAGCAGCCGACAGGTTTACGAGCAGTACTTC. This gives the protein CASSRQVYEQYF.

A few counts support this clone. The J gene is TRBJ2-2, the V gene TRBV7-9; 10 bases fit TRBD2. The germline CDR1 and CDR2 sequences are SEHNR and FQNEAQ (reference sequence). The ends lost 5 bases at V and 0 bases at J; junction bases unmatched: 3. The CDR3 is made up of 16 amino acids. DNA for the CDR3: TGTGCCAGCAGCCCGAGCGGGGGGGCGAACACCGGGGAGCTGTTTTTT. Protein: CASSPSGGANTGELFF.

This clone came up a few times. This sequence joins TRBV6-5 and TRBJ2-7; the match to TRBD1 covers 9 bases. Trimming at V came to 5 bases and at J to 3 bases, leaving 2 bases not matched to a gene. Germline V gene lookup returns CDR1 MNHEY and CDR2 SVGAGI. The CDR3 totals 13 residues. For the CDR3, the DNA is TGTGCCAGCAGTCGGGACAGGGTCTACGAGCAGTACGTC. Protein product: CASSRDRVYEQYV.

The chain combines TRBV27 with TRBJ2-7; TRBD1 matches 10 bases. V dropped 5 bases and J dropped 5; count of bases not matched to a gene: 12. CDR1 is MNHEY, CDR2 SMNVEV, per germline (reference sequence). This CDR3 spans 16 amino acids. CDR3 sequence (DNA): TGTGCCAGCAGTCAGACGTGGACAGGGGGTCGAGACGAGCAGTACTTC. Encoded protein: CASSQTWTGGRDEQYF.

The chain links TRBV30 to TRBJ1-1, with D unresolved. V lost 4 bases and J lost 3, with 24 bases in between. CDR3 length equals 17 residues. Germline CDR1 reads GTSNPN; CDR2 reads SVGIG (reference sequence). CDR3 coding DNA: TGTGCCTGGATTCCCCGGGATGGTTTGGGGAACGACACTGAAGCTTTCTTT. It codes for CAWIPRDGLGNDTEAFF.

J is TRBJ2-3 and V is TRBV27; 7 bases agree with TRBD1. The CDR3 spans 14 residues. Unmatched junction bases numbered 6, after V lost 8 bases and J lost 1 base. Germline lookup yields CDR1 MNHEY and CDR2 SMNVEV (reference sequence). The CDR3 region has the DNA TGTGCCAGCGGCAGACAGGGAGGCACAGATACGCAGTATTTT. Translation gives CASGRQGGTDTQYF.

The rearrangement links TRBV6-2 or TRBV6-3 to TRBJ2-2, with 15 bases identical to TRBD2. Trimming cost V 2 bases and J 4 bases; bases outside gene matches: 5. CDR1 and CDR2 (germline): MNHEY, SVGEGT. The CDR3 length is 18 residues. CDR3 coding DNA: TGTGCCAGCAGTTACCCCGGACTAGCGGGGGGGGGCACCGGGGAGCTGTTTTTT. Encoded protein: CASSYPGLAGGGTGELFF.

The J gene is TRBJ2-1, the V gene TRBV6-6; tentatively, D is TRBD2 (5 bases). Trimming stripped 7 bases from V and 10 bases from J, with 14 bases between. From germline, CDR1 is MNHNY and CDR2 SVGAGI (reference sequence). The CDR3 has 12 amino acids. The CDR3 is CASTDNPGEQFF. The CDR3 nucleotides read TGTGCCAGCACCGATAACCCGGGGGAGCAGTTCTTC.

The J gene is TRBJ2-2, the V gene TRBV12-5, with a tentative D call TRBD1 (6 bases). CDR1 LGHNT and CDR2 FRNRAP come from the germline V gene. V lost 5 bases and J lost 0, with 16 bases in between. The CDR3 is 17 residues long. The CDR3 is CASGPGQFAANTGELFF. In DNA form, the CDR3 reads TGTGCTAGTGGTCCAGGACAGTTTGCCGCGAACACCGGGGAGCTGTTTTTT.

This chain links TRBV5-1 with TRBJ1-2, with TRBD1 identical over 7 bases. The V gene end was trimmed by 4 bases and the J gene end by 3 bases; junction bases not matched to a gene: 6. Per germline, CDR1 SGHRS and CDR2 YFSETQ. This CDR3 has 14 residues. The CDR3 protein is CASSPTGVDYGYTF. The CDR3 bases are TGCGCCAGCAGCCCAACAGGGGTTGACTATGGCTACACCTTC. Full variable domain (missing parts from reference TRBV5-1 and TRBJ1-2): KAGVTQTPRYLIKTRGQQVTLSCSPISGHRSVSWYQQTPGQGLQFLFEYFSETQRNKGNFPGRFSGRQFSNSRSEMNVSTLELGDSALYLCASSPTGVDYGYTFGSGTRLTVV.

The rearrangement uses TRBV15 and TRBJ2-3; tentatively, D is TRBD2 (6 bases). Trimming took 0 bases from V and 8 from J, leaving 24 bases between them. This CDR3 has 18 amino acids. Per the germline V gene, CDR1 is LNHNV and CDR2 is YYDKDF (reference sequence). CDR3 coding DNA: TGTGCCACCAGCAGAGAGTTCCTCGGTGGAGGGGACTGGGTTACGCAGTATTTT. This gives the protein CATSREFLGGGDWVTQYF. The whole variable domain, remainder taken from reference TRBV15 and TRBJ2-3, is DAMVIQNPRYQVTQFGKPVTLSCSQTLNHNVMYWYQQKSSQAPKLLFHYYDKDFNNEADTPDNFQSRRPNTSFCFLDIRSPGLGDTAMYLCATSREFLGGGDWVTQYFGPGTRLTVL.

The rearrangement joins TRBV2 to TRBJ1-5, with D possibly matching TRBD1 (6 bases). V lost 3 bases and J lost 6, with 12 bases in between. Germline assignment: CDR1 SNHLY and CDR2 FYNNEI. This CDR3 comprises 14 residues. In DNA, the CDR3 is TGTGCCAGCAGTGATTGGGGGCGTTTTCAGCCCCAGCATTTT. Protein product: CASSDWGRFQPQHF.